The sequence of this T cell receptor (beta chain) was determined in a study of cytomegalovirus exposure and HLA in healthy donors. Study background: As released early, the data held roughly 85 million unique TCRs from HLA-typed donors.

In this sample, this clone turned up a few times. Its matching antigen is unknown. Study results and caveats: Cytomegalovirus association was assigned to about 150 TCR beta chains. Reported performance of the classifier showed diagnosis of cytomegalovirus status with high specificity and sensitivity.

J was trimmed by 5 bases and V by 5 bases; bases with no gene match: 5. Germline assignment: CDR1 LNHDA and CDR2 SQIVND (reference sequence). The CDR3 contains 14 residues. This PCR relied on a set of 60 Vbeta primers and 13 Jbeta primers. This table comes from immunoSEQ multiplex PCR, and its TCRdb copy is limited to in-frame clones, with some not included. The repertoire holds approximately 160,000 clones, with roughly two thirds as singletons. This receptor was obtained from a woman aged 18-35 years in good health and CMV-seropositive. The gene calls are TRBV19 and TRBJ2-1, with 8 bases fitting TRBD2. Sample: PBMCs. The DNA of the CDR3 is TGTGCCAGTAGTTGGGGACTAGGAGACAATGAGCAGTTCTTC. Residues: CASSWGLGDNEQFF.